The following is a T cell receptor (beta chain) sequence with its context. Its antigen is currently unknown. Germline V gene sequence: CDR1 MGHRA, CDR2 YSYEKL. CDR3 length: 15 amino acids. One tube held mixed TRB-A and TRB-B primer pools for touch-down PCR. Reanalyzing the multiplex PCR reads, TCRdb keeps one entry per CDR3 protein, without DNA. This sample's clone table lists 9,900 or so distinct CDR3 sequences. The data belong to a study of T cell clusters in autoimmune cytopenias. Study background: A median of approximately 47,000 TRB reads per sample yielded a median around 2,500 distinct clonotypes. Overall study findings and caveats: Compared with active autoimmune hepatitis patients, healthy donors showed approximately 3-fold more exclusive TRB clusters. The cluster-lack signature was not seen for secondary cytopenia versus chronic lymphocytic leukemia.

Each sample's input was approximately 0.25 ug genomic DNA, 38,000 or so genome equivalents. This TCR came from a human donor with an autoimmune cytopenia or autoimmune hepatitis (not recorded which). The specimen was peripheral blood. V gene TRBV4-1 combines with J gene TRBJ2-1. CDR3: CASSQVLVPDNEQFF.